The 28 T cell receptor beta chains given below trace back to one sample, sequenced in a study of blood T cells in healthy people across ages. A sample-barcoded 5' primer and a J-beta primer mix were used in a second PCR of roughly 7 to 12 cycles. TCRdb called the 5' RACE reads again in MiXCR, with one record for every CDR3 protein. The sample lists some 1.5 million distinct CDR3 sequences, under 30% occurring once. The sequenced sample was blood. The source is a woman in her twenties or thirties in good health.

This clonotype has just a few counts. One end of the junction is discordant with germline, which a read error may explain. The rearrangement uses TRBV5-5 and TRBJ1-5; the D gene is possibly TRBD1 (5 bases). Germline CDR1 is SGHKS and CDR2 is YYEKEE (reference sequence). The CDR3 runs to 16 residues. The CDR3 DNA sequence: TGTGCCAGCAGCTGGGCGGCGACAGATAGCAATCACCCCCAGCATTTT. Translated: CASSWAATDSNHPQHF.

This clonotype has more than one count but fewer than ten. The DNA of the CDR3 is TGCGCCAGCAGCCCCCATAGGAGGGACTACGGTTTGGGGCAGTACTTC. Translation: CASSPHRRDYGLGQYF. V and J are TRBV5-1 and TRBJ2-7; TRBD2 matches 7 bases. The germline V gene has CDR1 SGHRS and CDR2 YFSETQ. Trimming cost V 4 bases and J 9 bases; bases outside gene matches: 19. The CDR3 consists of 16 residues. Supplemented by reference TRBV5-1 and TRBJ2-7, the full variable domain reads KAGVTQTPRYLIKTRGQQVTLSCSPISGHRSVSWYQQTPGQGLQFLFEYFSETQRNKGNFPGRFSGRQFSNSRSEMNVSTLELGDSALYLCASSPHRRDYGLGQYFGPGTRLTVT.

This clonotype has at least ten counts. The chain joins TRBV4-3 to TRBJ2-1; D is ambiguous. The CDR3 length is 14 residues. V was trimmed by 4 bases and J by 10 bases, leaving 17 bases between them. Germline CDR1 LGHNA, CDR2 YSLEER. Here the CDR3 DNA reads TGCGCCAGCAGCCCCGGTGGGTCTGTGAGGGAGCAGTTCTTC. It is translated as CASSPGGSVREQFF.

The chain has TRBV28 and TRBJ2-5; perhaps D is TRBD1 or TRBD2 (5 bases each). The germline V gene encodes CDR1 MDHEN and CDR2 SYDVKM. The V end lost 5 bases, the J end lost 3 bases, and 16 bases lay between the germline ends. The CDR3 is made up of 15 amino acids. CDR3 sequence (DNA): TGTGCCAGCAGTCTATTATCCGGGACCAAAGAGACCCAGTACTTC. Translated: CASSLLSGTKETQYF. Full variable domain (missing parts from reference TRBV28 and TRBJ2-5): DVKVTQSSRYLVKRTGEKVFLECVQDMDHENMFWYRQDPGLGLRLIYFSYDVKMKEKGDIPEGYSVSREKKERFSLILESASTNQTSMYLCASSLLSGTKETQYFGPGTRLLVL.

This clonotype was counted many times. The CDR3 DNA follows: TGTGCCACCAGTGCCCCCCTCTACAATGAGCAGTTCTTC. As protein: CATSAPLYNEQFF. The V and J genes are TRBV24-1 and TRBJ2-1; D remains ambiguous. From germline, CDR1 is KGHDR and CDR2 SFDVKD. V was clipped by 5 bases and J by 3 bases, with 7 bases between them. This CDR3 spans 13 amino acids.

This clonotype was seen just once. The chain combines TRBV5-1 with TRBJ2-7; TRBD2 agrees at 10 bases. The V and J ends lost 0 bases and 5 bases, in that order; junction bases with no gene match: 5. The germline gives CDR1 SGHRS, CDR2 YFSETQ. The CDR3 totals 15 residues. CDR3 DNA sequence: TGCGCCAGCAGCTTGGTAGCGGGAGGCGGAGACGAGCAGTACTTC. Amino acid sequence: CASSLVAGGGDEQYF. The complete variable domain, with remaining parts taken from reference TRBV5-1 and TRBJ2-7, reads KAGVTQTPRYLIKTRGQQVTLSCSPISGHRSVSWYQQTPGQGLQFLFEYFSETQRNKGNFPGRFSGRQFSNSRSEMNVSTLELGDSALYLCASSLVAGGGDEQYFGPGTRLTVT.

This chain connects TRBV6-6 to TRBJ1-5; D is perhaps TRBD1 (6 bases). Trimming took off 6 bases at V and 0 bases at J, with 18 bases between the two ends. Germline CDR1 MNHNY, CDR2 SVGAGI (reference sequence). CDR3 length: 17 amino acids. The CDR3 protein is CASRTGGRWASNQPQHF. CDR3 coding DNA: TGTGCCAGCAGGACGGGGGGCCGATGGGCTAGCAATCAGCCCCAGCATTTT.

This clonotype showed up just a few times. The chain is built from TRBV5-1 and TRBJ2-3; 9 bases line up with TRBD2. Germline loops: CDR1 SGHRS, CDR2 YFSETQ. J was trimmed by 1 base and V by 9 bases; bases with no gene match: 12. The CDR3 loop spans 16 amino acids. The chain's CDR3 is CATRTSGSLGTDTQYF. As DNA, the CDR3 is TGCGCCACCAGAACTAGCGGGTCGTTGGGCACAGATACGCAGTATTTT. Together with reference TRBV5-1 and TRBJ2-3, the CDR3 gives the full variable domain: KAGVTQTPRYLIKTRGQQVTLSCSPISGHRSVSWYQQTPGQGLQFLFEYFSETQRNKGNFPGRFSGRQFSNSRSEMNVSTLELGDSALYLCATRTSGSLGTDTQYFGPGTRLTVL.

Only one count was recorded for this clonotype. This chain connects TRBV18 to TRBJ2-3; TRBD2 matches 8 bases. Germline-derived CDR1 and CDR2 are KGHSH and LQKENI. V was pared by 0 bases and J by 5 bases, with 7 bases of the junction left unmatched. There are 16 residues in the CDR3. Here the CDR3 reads CASSPPNGRAEDTQYF. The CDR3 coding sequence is TGTGCCAGCTCACCACCGAACGGGAGGGCCGAAGATACGCAGTATTTT.

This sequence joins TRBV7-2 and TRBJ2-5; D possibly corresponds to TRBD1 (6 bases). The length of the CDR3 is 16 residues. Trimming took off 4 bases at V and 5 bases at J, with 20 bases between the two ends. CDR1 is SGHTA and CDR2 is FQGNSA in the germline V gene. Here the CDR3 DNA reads TGTGCCAGCAGCTCAAGGGGCCAAACAGGGTTGGAGACCCAGTACTTC. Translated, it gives CASSSRGQTGLETQYF.

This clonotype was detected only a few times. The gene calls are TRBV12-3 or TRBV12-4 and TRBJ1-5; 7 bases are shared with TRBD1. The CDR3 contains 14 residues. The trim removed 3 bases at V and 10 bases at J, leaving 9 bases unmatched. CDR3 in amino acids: CASSFNRGVGPQHF. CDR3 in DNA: TGTGCCAGCAGTTTCAACAGGGGAGTAGGACCCCAGCATTTT.

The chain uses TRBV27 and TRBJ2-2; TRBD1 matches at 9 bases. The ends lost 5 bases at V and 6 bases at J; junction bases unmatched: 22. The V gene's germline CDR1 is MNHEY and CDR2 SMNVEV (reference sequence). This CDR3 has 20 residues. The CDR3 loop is CASSLTPGQGSSIEAGELFF. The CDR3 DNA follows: TGTGCCAGCAGTCTCACCCCGGGACAGGGATCGTCGATCGAGGCCGGGGAGCTGTTTTTT.

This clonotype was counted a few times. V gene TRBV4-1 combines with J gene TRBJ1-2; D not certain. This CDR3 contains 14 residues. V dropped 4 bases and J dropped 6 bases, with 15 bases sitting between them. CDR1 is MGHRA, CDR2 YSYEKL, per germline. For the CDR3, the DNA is TGCGCCAGCAGCCCCTTGGGAAGGGAGAATGGCTACACCTTC. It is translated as CASSPLGRENGYTF.

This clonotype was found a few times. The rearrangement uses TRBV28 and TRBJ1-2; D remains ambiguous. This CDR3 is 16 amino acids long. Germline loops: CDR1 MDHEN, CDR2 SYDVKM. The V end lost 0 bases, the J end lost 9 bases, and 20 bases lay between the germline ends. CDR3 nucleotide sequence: TGTGCCAGCAGTTTATGGGGCCCTTCAAAAGCGGGGAGCTACACCTTC. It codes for CASSLWGPSKAGSYTF.

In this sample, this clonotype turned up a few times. This CDR3 reads CAISGVTRASRGKNIQYF. CDR3 DNA sequence: TGTGCCATCAGTGGGGTGACTCGGGCGTCACGAGGCAAAAACATTCAGTACTTC. The J gene is TRBJ2-4, the V gene TRBV10-3; no reliable D call. This CDR3 region has 18 residues. The V gene lost 4 bases and the J gene lost 3 bases, with 22 bases spanning the gap. CDR1 and CDR2 from the germline V gene are ENHRY and SYGVKD.

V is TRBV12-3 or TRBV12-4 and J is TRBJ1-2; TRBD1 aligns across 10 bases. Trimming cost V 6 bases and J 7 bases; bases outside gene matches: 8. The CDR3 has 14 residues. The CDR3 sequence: CASSSGTGVGGYTF. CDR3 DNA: TGTGCCAGCAGCTCCGGGACAGGGGTTGGTGGCTACACCTTC.

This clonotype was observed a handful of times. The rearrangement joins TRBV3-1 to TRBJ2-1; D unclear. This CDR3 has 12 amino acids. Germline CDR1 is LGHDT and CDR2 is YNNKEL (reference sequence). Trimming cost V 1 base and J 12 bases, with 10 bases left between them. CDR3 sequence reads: CASSQASMGQFF. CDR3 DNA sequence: TGTGCCAGCAGCCAAGCCTCAATGGGGCAGTTCTTC.

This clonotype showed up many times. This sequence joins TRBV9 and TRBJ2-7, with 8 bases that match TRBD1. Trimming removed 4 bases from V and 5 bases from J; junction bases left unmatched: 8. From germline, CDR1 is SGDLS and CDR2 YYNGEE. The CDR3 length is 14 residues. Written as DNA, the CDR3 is TGTGCCAGCAGCAGGAGGGACAGGTGGGACGAGCAGTACTTC. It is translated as CASSRRDRWDEQYF.

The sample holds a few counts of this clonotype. CDR3 DNA: TGTGCCAGCAGCTCCCGGGACTCATCACTCTACACAGATACGCAGTATTTT. Protein: CASSSRDSSLYTDTQYF. The chain is built from TRBV9 and TRBJ2-3; a weak D match, TRBD2 (6 bases). The V gene's germline CDR1 is SGDLS and CDR2 YYNGEE. The CDR3 contains 17 residues. Trimming left V 4 bases short and J 2 bases short, with 20 bases between.

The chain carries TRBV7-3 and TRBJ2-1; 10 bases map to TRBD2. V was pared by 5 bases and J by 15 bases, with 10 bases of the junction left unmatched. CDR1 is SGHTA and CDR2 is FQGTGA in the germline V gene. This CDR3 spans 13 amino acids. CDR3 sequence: CASSPSGGVPRFF. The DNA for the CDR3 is TGTGCCAGCAGCCCCAGCGGGGGGGTACCCCGGTTCTTC.

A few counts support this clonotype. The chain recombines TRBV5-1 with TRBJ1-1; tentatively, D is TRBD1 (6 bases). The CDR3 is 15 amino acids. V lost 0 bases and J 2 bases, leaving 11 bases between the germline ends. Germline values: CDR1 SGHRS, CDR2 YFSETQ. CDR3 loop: CASSLVGAHNTEAFF. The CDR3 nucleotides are TGCGCCAGCAGCTTGGTGGGGGCGCACAACACTGAAGCTTTCTTT.

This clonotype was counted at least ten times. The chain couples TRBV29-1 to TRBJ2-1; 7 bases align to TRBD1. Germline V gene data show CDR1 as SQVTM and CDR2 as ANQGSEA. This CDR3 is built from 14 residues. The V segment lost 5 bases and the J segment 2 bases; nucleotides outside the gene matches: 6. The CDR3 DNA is TGCAGCGTTCGTGACAGGGCAACCTACAATGAGCAGTTCTTC. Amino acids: CSVRDRATYNEQFF.

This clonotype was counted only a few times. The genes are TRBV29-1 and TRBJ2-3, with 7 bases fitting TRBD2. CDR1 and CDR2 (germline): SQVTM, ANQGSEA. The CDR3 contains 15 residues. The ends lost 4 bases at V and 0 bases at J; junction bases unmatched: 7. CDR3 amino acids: CSVAEGLPSTDTQYF. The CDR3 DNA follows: TGCAGCGTTGCGGAGGGACTACCAAGCACAGATACGCAGTATTTT.

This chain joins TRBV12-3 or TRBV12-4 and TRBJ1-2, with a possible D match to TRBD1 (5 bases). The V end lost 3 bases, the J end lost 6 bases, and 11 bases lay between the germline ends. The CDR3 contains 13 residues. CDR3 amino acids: CASSFGGAHGYTF. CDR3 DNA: TGTGCCAGCAGTTTTGGGGGTGCGCATGGCTACACCTTC.

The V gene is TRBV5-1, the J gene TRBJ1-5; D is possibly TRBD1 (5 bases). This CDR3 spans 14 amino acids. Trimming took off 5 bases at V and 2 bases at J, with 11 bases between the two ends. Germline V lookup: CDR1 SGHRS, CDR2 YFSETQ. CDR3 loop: CASSEGGGNQPQHF. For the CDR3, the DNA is TGCGCCAGCAGTGAGGGAGGGGGCAATCAGCCCCAGCATTTT.

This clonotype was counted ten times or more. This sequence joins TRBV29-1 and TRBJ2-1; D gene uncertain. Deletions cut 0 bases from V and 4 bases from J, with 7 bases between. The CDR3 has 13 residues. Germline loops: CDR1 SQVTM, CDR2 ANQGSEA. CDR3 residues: CSVEDQDYNEQFF. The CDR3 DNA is TGCAGCGTTGAAGATCAGGATTACAATGAGCAGTTCTTC.

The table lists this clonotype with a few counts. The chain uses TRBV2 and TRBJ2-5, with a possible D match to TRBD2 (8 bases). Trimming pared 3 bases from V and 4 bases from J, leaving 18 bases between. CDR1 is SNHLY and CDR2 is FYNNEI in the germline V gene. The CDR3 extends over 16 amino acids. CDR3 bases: TGTGCCAGCAGTGAGCGGGGGGAGGGGACAGCAGAGACCCAGTACTTC. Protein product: CASSERGEGTAETQYF.

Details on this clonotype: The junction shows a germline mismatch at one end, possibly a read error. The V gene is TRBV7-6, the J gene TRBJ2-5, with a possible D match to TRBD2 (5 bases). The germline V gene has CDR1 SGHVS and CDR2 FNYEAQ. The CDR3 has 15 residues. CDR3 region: CSSSYRTSYQETQYF. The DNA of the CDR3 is TGTTCCAGCAGTTATAGGACTTCGTACCAAGAGACCCAGTACTTC.